A selection of T cell receptor beta chains follows, all from one sample in a study of T cell responses to AZD1222 COVID-19 vaccine. Sequencing used immunoSEQ multiplex PCR; TCRdb keeps in-frame clones, though not all of them. The sample consists of 160,000 or so clones, approximately 91% of them appearing once. The starting material was peripheral blood, obtained on day 0 of AZD1222 vaccination. Source of these receptors: an adult in good health. The CDR3 runs from the conserved cysteine through the conserved F or W. D genes are given only for firm matches. Rows give clone size only sometimes, using once, few, many, or a class for an expanded clone.

>-|-|TRBV9|TRBJ2-7
CASSVEGHRGEQYF
TGTGCCAGCAGCGTAGAGGGACATAGGGGCGAGCAGTACTTC
>-|-|TRBV4-1|TRBJ2-7
CASSHPVKDRGIYEQYF
TGCGCCAGCAGCCACCCAGTTAAGGATAGGGGGATCTACGAGCAGTACTTC
>-|-|TRBV6-6|TRBJ1-1
CASSYTGGMNTEAFF
TGTGCCAGCAGTTACACGGGGGGCATGAACACTGAAGCTTTCTTT
>-|-|TRBV6-5|TRBJ2-7
CASTEGVWAGWEQYF
TGTGCCAGCACCGAAGGCGTTTGGGCAGGGTGGGAGCAGTACTTC
>-|-|TRBV28|TRBJ1-5
CASSPLGTFHSNQPQHF
TGTGCCAGCAGCCCACTGGGGACATTTCATAGCAATCAGCCCCAGCATTTT
>once|TRBD2|TRBV30|TRBJ2-5
CAWGLAGGSRETQYF
TGTGCCTGGGGACTAGCGGGGGGGTCGAGGGAGACCCAGTACTTC
>few|-|TRBV5-1|TRBJ1-5
CASSPTGPDQPQHF
TGCGCCAGCAGCCCGACAGGTCCAGATCAGCCCCAGCATTTT
>-|TRBD2|TRBV27|TRBJ2-1
CASSFLAGTSGLLSYNEQFF
TGTGCCAGCAGTTTTCTAGCCGGGACTAGCGGGTTACTCTCCTACAATGAGCAGTTCTTC
>few|-|TRBV7-9|TRBJ1-2
CASSPSRGDHGYTF
TGTGCCAGCAGCCCGTCCAGGGGTGATCATGGCTACACCTTC
>-|-|TRBV19|TRBJ1-1
CASSIAGVTTEAFF
TGTGCCAGTAGTATTGCAGGAGTAACCACTGAAGCTTTCTTT